The next 24 T cell receptor beta chains were all read from a single sample in a study of shared clonotypes between healthy human individuals. Positive CCR7 selection of CD45RO-negative cells yielded the naive CD8 cells, and terminally differentiated effector memory CD45RA+ cells were excluded. TCRdb keeps only in-frame clones here, not all; method: immunoSEQ multiplex PCR. The data show 2 million to 2.5 million clones, 85% to 95% seen once. The sequencing sample was made of naive CD8+ T cells from PBMCs. The receptors derive from a man younger than 35 in good health. Some clones in this sample may be carry-over from other donors' samples.

J is TRBJ2-7 and V is TRBV2; TRBD2 matches 10 bases. The CDR3 is made up of 14 amino acids. Germline CDR1 reads SNHLY; CDR2 reads FYNNEI. V shed 7 bases and J 2 bases; nucleotides not matched to a gene: 5. This CDR3 is CASKLAGGAYEQYF. CDR3 in DNA: TGTGCCAGCAAATTAGCGGGAGGCGCCTACGAGCAGTACTTC.

J is TRBJ2-7 and V is TRBV9; the D gene is possibly TRBD1 (6 bases). Germline CDR1 reads SGDLS; CDR2 reads YYNGEE. The CDR3 has 15 residues. The germline V and J ends were trimmed by 2 bases and 2 bases, with 14 bases remaining between them. Here the CDR3 reads CASSVAPGHTYEQYF. The DNA for the CDR3 is TGTGCCAGCAGCGTCGCTCCGGGACACACCTACGAGCAGTACTTC.

To note about this clone: At the DNA level, this CDR3 is encoded by other sequences in the same sample as well. The chain employs TRBV28 and TRBJ1-2, with D unresolved. Germline V gene sequence: CDR1 MDHEN, CDR2 SYDVKM. CDR3 length: 13 amino acids. Trimming took 3 bases from V and 1 from J, leaving 6 bases between them. CDR3 region: CASSFGRNYGYTF. CDR3 sequence (DNA): TGTGCCAGCAGTTTTGGGCGTAACTATGGCTACACCTTC.

This chain connects TRBV18 to TRBJ1-1; D unresolved. The germline V and J ends were trimmed by 3 bases and 12 bases, with 17 bases remaining between them. Germline V gene lookup returns CDR1 KGHSH and CDR2 LQKENI. This CDR3 is built from 13 residues. The CDR3 spells CASSPNVSPETFF. The CDR3 bases are TGTGCCAGCTCACCCAATGTCTCGCCGGAGACTTTCTTT. Filled out from reference TRBV18 and TRBJ1-1, the complete variable domain reads NAGVMQNPRHLVRRRGQEARLRCSPMKGHSHVYWYRQLPEEGLKFMVYLQKENIIDESGMPKERFSAEFPKEGPSILRIQQVVRGDSAAYFCASSPNVSPETFFGQGTRLTVV.

This chain links TRBV28 with TRBJ2-3; D not certain. The germline V and J ends were trimmed by 5 bases and 0 bases, with 12 bases remaining between them. The length of the CDR3 is 15 residues. Per the germline V gene, CDR1 is MDHEN and CDR2 is SYDVKM. CDR3 sequence (DNA): TGTGCCAGCAGTACTCTGACGTCTAGCACAGATACGCAGTATTTT. Translation: CASSTLTSSTDTQYF.

J is TRBJ2-3 and V is TRBV7-9, with D possibly matching TRBD1 (6 bases). The CDR3 is 15 amino acids. Germline V gene lookup returns CDR1 SEHNR and CDR2 FQNEAQ (reference sequence). The V gene lost 4 bases and the J gene lost 1 base, with 12 bases spanning the gap. The CDR3 DNA reads TGTGCCAGCAGCTCCGGACAGACCCGCACAGATACGCAGTATTTT. It codes for CASSSGQTRTDTQYF.

The chain is built from TRBV27 and TRBJ2-2; D gene unclear. With 10 bases removed from V and 6 bases from J, the gap between germline ends came to 6 bases. CDR3 length equals 10 residues. Per germline, CDR1 MNHEY and CDR2 SMNVEV (reference sequence). The CDR3 spells CATEAGELFF. Here the CDR3 DNA reads TGTGCCACCGAGGCCGGGGAGCTGTTTTTT.

V gene TRBV10-3 combines with J gene TRBJ2-5, with D perhaps matching TRBD1 (5 bases). Germline V CDR1 and CDR2: ENHRY, SYGVKD. CDR3 length: 15 residues. V lost 0 bases, J lost 5 bases, and 13 bases lay in between. In DNA, the CDR3 is TGTGCCATCAGTGAGTCGGTGACAGAATGGGAGACCCAGTACTTC. Translation gives CAISESVTEWETQYF.

The V gene is TRBV28, the J gene TRBJ2-3; possibly TRBD1 or TRBD2 for D (7 bases each). CDR1 and CDR2 from the germline V gene are MDHEN and SYDVKM. Trimming shortened V by 3 bases and J by 4 bases, and 11 bases separated the two germline ends. This CDR3 has 14 residues. CDR3 DNA: TGTGCCAGCAGTTTGGGAGGGGGCCCAGATACGCAGTATTTT. Protein product: CASSLGGGPDTQYF. The full variable domain, with the rest looked up from reference TRBV28 and TRBJ2-3, is DVKVTQSSRYLVKRTGEKVFLECVQDMDHENMFWYRQDPGLGLRLIYFSYDVKMKEKGDIPEGYSVSREKKERFSLILESASTNQTSMYLCASSLGGGPDTQYFGPGTRLTVL.

A single count supports this clone. The chain has TRBV28 and TRBJ2-7; 7 bases fit TRBD2. The CDR3 covers 16 residues. Losses at the gene ends were 6 bases for V and 6 bases for J; bases not matched to a gene: 17. CDR1 and CDR2 (germline): MDHEN, SYDVKM. The CDR3 nucleotides are TGTGCCAGCAGGAAAATTGGGTTCTCGCTAGCGGTCGAGCAGTACTTC. This translates into CASRKIGFSLAVEQYF.

The V and J genes are TRBV28 and TRBJ1-4, with D possibly being TRBD1 (5 bases). The CDR3 length is 15 residues. Germline CDR1 and CDR2: MDHEN and SYDVKM. Trimming removed 5 bases from V and 3 bases from J, with 13 bases in between. DNA of the CDR3: TGTGCCAGCAGTCCCCCGGGGGAGGCTAATGAAAAACTGTTTTTT. It translates to CASSPPGEANEKLFF.

CDR3 residues: CASFGWTDEKLFF. The CDR3 DNA reads as TGTGCCAGTTTCGGGTGGACAGATGAAAAACTGTTTTTT. The rearrangement links TRBV19 to TRBJ1-4; weak D call: TRBD1 (6 bases). Trimming took 8 bases from V and 6 from J, leaving 13 bases between them. The germline V gene has CDR1 LNHDA and CDR2 SQIVND (reference sequence). This CDR3 has 13 amino acids. Complete variable domain (other parts from reference TRBV19 and TRBJ1-4): DGGITQSPKYLFRKEGQNVTLSCEQNLNHDAMYWYRQDPGQGLRLIYYSQIVNDFQKGDIAEGYSVSREKKESFPLTVTSAQKNPTAFYLCASFGWTDEKLFFGSGTQLSVL.

The rearrangement links TRBV28 to TRBJ1-5; 8 bases match TRBD1. With 10 bases clipped from V and 2 bases from J, the junction kept 7 bases outside the gene matches. The CDR3 has 14 amino acids. CDR1 is MDHEN and CDR2 is SYDVKM in the germline V gene. CDR3: CATSDREGNQPQHF. In DNA, the CDR3 is TGTGCCACCTCGGACAGGGAGGGCAATCAGCCCCAGCATTTT.

The V gene is TRBV27, the J gene TRBJ1-1, with TRBD1 matching over 7 bases. CDR1 and CDR2 (germline): MNHEY, SMNVEV (reference sequence). V was pared by 2 bases and J by 0 bases, with 3 bases of the junction left unmatched. This CDR3 contains 15 residues. The CDR3 nucleotides are TGTGCCAGCAGTTTAATCGGGACAGTGAACACTGAAGCTTTCTTT. This codes for CASSLIGTVNTEAFF.

V gene TRBV28 combines with J gene TRBJ1-5; tentative D call: TRBD1 (6 bases). The V end lost 5 bases, the J end lost 0 bases, and 23 bases lay between the germline ends. CDR3 length: 19 amino acids. The germline V gene has CDR1 MDHEN and CDR2 SYDVKM. DNA of the CDR3: TGTGCCAGCAGTCCCGGTCGGGCAGGGGCGAAAATTAGCAATCAGCCCCAGCATTTT. It translates to CASSPGRAGAKISNQPQHF.

DNA for the CDR3: TGTGCCAGCAGCTCTAGCGGGAGCCCCCAAGAGACCCAGTACTTC. It translates to CASSSSGSPQETQYF. V gene TRBV7-7 combines with J gene TRBJ2-5, with 10 bases aligning to TRBD2. Germline V gene sequence: CDR1 SSHAT, CDR2 FNYEAQ (reference sequence). This CDR3 contains 15 residues. With 4 bases clipped from V and 1 base from J, the junction kept 3 bases outside the gene matches.

This clone was seen more than once but under ten times. CDR3 bases: TGTGCCTGGAGTGGGCCGCCTAACTATGGCTACACCTTC. Protein: CAWSGPPNYGYTF. The chain is built from TRBV30 and TRBJ1-2; D remains ambiguous. Trimming cost V 1 base and J 0 bases, with 6 bases left between them. Per germline, CDR1 GTSNPN and CDR2 SVGIG (reference sequence). The CDR3 is made up of 13 amino acids. The whole variable domain, remainder taken from reference TRBV30 and TRBJ1-2, is SQTIHQWPATLVQPVGSPLSLECTVEGTSNPNLYWYRQAAGRGLQLLFYSVGIGQISSEVPQNLSASRPQDRQFILSSKKLLLSDSGFYLCAWSGPPNYGYTFGSGTRLTVV.

This clone was seen a single time. The chain carries TRBV28 and TRBJ2-1, with no clear D. Trimming removed 1 base from V and 10 bases from J, with 5 bases in between. CDR3 length: 11 residues. Germline-derived CDR1 and CDR2 are MDHEN and SYDVKM. The CDR3 sequence: CASSLSREQFF. The CDR3 DNA reads TGTGCCAGCAGTTTATCACGCGAGCAGTTCTTC.

This sequence joins TRBV2 and TRBJ2-1; D remains unclear. V gave up 0 bases and J gave up 8 bases, with 14 bases separating them. CDR3 length: 15 amino acids. Germline CDR1 and CDR2: SNHLY and FYNNEI. The CDR3 protein is CASSEAIARLDEQFF. CDR3 DNA: TGTGCCAGCAGTGAAGCCATCGCTAGGTTAGATGAGCAGTTCTTC.

This chain joins TRBV28 and TRBJ2-2, with TRBD2 identical over 11 bases. Trimming at V came to 5 bases and at J to 6 bases, leaving 5 bases not matched to a gene. The CDR3 totals 15 residues. Germline-derived CDR1 and CDR2 are MDHEN and SYDVKM. CDR3 loop: CASSLGTSGAGELFF. CDR3 nucleotides: TGTGCCAGCAGTCTGGGGACTAGCGGAGCCGGGGAGCTGTTTTTT.

This chain links TRBV5-1 with TRBJ2-6; D ambiguous. CDR3 length: 17 residues. The V gene's germline CDR1 is SGHRS and CDR2 YFSETQ. Trimming took 1 base from V and 0 from J, leaving 11 bases between them. DNA for the CDR3: TGCGCCAGCAGCTTGTACCCCTCCCACTCTGGGGCCAACGTCCTGACTTTC. This translates into CASSLYPSHSGANVLTF.

With regard to this clone: Other DNA sequences in this specimen translate into the identical CDR3. The gene calls are TRBV29-1 and TRBJ2-2; TRBD2 aligns across 9 bases. CDR1 and CDR2 from the germline V gene are SQVTM and ANQGSEA. This CDR3 has 13 amino acids. V lost 6 bases to trimming and J lost 1 base; unmatched junction nucleotides: 0. CDR3 coding DNA: TGCAGCGTACTAGCGGGGAACACCGGGGAGCTGTTTTTT. This encodes CSVLAGNTGELFF.

The genes are TRBV11-2 and TRBJ2-7; the D gene is possibly TRBD2 (6 bases). The CDR3 runs to 13 residues. Germline V lookup: CDR1 SGHAT, CDR2 FQNNGV. The germline V and J ends were trimmed by 5 bases and 6 bases, with 14 bases remaining between them. The CDR3 region is CASSPPQGGEQYF. DNA for the CDR3: TGTGCCAGCAGCCCCCCGCAGGGAGGCGAGCAGTACTTC.

The V gene is TRBV30, the J gene TRBJ1-1; D not certain. Germline lookup yields CDR1 GTSNPN and CDR2 SVGIG (reference sequence). V lost 6 bases to trimming and J lost 5 bases, with 22 bases between them. CDR3 length equals 15 residues. CDR3 region: CACWRGQTYLTEAFF. The CDR3 DNA is TGTGCCTGTTGGAGAGGGCAGACCTACCTTACTGAAGCTTTCTTT.